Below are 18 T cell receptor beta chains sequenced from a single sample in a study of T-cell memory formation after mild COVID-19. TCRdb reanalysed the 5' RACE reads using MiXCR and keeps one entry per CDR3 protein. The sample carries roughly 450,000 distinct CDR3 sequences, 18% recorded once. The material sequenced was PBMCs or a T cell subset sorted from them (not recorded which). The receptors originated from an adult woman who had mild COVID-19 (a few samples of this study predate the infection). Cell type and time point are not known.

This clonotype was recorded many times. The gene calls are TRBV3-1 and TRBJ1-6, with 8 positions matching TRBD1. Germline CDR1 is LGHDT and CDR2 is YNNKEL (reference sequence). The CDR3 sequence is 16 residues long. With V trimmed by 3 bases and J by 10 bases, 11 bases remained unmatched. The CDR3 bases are TGTGCCAGCAGCCAGCGCGACAGGGGCAATTGGTCACCCCTCCACTTT. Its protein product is CASSQRDRGNWSPLHF.

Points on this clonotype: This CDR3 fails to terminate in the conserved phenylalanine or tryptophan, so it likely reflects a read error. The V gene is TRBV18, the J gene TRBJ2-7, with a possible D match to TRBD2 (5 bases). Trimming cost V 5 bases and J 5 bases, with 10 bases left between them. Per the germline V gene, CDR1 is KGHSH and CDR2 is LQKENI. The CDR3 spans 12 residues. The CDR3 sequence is CASSAYGDEQYS. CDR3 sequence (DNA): TGTGCCAGCTCAGCGTACGGGGACGAGCAGTACTCC.

CDR3 protein: CASSLRTGGIGSVGELFF. The CDR3 DNA is TGTGCCAGCAGCCTAAGGACAGGGGGCATTGGTTCGGTCGGGGAGCTGTTTTTT. The chain carries TRBV9 and TRBJ2-2; 11 nucleotides agree with TRBD1. This CDR3 is built from 18 residues. Trimming removed 4 bases from V and 7 bases from J; junction bases left unmatched: 15. Germline CDR1 and CDR2: SGDLS and YYNGEE.

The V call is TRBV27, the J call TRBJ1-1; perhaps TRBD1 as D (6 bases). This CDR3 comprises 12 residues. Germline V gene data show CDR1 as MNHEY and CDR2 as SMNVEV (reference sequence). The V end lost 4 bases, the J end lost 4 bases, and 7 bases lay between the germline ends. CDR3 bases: TGTGCCAGCAGTTCGGACAGCACTGAAGCTTTCTTT. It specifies CASSSDSTEAFF.

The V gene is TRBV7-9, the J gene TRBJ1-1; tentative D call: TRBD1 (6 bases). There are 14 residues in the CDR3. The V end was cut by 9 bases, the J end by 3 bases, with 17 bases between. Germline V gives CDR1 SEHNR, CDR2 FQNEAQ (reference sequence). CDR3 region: CARRRWGADTEAFF. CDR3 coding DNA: TGTGCCAGACGGAGGTGGGGGGCGGACACTGAAGCTTTCTTT.

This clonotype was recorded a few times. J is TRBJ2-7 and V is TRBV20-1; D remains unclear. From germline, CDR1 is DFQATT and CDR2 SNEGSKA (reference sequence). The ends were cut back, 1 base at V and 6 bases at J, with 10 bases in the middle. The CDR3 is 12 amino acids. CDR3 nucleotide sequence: TGCAGTGCTAGAGGGAATGGAGCCGAGCAGTACTTC. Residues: CSARGNGAEQYF.

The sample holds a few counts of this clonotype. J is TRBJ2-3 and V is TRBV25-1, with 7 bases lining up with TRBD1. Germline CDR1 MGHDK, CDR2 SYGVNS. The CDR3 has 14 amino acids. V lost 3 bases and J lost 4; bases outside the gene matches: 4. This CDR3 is CASSDNRGADTQYF. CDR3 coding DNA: TGTGCCAGCAGTGATAACAGGGGAGCAGATACGCAGTATTTT.

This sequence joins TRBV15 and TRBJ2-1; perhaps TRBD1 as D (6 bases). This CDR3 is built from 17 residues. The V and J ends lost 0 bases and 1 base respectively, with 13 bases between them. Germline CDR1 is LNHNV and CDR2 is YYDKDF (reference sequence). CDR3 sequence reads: CATSRDWGRGSYNEQFF. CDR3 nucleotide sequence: TGTGCCACCAGCAGAGATTGGGGCAGGGGTTCCTACAATGAGCAGTTCTTC. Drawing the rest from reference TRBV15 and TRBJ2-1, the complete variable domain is DAMVIQNPRYQVTQFGKPVTLSCSQTLNHNVMYWYQQKSSQAPKLLFHYYDKDFNNEADTPDNFQSRRPNTSFCFLDIRSPGLGDTAMYLCATSRDWGRGSYNEQFFGPGTRLTVL.

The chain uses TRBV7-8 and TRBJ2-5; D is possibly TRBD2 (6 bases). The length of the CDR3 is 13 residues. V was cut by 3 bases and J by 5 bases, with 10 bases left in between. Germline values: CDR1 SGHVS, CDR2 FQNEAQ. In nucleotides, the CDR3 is TGTGCCAGCAGCTTTAGCGGCTTGGAGACCCAGTACTTC. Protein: CASSFSGLETQYF.

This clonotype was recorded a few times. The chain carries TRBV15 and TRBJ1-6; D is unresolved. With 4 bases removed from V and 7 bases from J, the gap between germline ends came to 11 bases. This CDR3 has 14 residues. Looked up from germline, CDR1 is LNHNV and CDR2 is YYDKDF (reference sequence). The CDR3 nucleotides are TGTGCCACCAGCACTTTTACTCAAAATTCACCCCTCCACTTT. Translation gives CATSTFTQNSPLHF.

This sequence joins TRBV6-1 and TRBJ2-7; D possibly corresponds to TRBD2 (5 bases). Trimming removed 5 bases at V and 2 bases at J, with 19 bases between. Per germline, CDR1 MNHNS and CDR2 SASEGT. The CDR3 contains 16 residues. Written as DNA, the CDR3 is TGTGCCAGCAGTAAAGAGGCCCTAGCCGGGCCCTACGAGCAGTACTTC. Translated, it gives CASSKEALAGPYEQYF.

The CDR3, as DNA: TGTGCCATCGTGACAGAGAACACCGGGGAGCTGTTTTTT. Protein: CAIVTENTGELFF. This chain joins TRBV10-3 and TRBJ2-2; a weak D match, TRBD1 (5 bases). V lost 8 bases and J 1 base, leaving 8 bases between the germline ends. Germline V lookup: CDR1 ENHRY, CDR2 SYGVKD. CDR3 length: 13 amino acids.

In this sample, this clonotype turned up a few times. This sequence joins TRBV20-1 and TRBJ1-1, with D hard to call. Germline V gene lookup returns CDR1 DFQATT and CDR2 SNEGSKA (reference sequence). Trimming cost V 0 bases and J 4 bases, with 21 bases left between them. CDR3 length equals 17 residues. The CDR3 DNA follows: TGCAGTGCTAGAGATCTTGGGTCGGCCAGGTGGGGCACTGAAGCTTTCTTT. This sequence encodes CSARDLGSARWGTEAFF.

CDR3 sequence reads: CASRAGVYEQYF. DNA for the CDR3: TGTGCCAGCAGAGCAGGGGTGTACGAGCAGTACTTC. The V gene is TRBV12-3 or TRBV12-4, the J gene TRBJ2-7; perhaps TRBD1 as D (6 bases). The CDR3 loop spans 12 amino acids. The ends were cut back, 6 bases at V and 4 bases at J, with 10 bases in the middle.

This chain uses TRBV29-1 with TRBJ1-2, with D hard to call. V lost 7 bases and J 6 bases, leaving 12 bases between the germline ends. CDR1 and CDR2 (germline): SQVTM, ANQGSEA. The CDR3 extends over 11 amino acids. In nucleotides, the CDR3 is TGCAGCGCCCTGGTTTTGCATGGCTACACCTTC. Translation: CSALVLHGYTF. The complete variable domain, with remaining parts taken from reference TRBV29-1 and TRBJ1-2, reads SAVISQKPSRDICQRGTSLTIQCQVDSQVTMMFWYRQQPGQSLTLIATANQGSEATYESGFVIDKFPISRPNLTFSTLTVSNMSPEDSSIYLCSALVLHGYTFGSGTRLTVV.

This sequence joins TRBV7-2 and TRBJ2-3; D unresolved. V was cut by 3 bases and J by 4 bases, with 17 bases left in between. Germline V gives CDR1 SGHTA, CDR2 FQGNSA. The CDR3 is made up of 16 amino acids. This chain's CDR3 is CASSLSPAPGSDTQYF. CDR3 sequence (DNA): TGTGCCAGCAGCTTGTCACCGGCCCCTGGGTCAGATACGCAGTATTTT.

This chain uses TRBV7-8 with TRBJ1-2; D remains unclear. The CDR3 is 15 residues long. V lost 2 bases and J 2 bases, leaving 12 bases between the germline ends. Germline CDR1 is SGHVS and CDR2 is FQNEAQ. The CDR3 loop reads CASSLIQTSNYGYTF. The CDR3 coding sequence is TGTGCCAGCAGCTTAATCCAGACCTCGAACTATGGCTACACCTTC.

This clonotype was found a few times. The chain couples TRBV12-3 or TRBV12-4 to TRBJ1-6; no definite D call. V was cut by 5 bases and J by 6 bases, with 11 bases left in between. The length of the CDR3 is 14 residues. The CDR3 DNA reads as TGTGCCAGCAGTCGCAGGTTAAGTAATTCACCCCTCCACTTT. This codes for CASSRRLSNSPLHF.